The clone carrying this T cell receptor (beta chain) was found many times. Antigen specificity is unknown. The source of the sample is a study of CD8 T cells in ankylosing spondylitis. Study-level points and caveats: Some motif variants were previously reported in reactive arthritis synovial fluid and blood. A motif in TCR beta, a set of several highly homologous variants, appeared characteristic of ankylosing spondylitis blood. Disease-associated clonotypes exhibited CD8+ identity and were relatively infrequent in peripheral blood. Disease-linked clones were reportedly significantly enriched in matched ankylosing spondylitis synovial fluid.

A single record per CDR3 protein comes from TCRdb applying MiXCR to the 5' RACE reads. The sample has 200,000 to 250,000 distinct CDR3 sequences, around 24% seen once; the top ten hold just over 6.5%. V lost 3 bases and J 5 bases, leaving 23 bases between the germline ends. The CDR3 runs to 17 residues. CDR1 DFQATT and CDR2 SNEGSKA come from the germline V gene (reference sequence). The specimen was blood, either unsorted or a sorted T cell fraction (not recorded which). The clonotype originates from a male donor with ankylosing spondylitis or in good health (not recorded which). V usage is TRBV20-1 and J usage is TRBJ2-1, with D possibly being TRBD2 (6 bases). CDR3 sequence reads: CSASRLYRDSDHNEQFF. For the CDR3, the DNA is TGCAGTGCTAGTCGGCTATACCGGGACTCAGACCACAATGAGCAGTTCTTC.